Presented here are 30 T cell receptor beta chains from one specimen sequenced in a study of T cell responses to AZD1222 COVID-19 vaccine. The method was immunoSEQ multiplex PCR; TCRdb's version includes in-frame clones alone and lacks a portion of them. There are about 110,000 clones in the sample; more than 90% occur only once, and 2% to 2.5% lies in the top ten. Sample: peripheral blood, taken 28 days after the second AZD1222 dose. Receptors originate from an adult who received the AZD1222 COVID-19 vaccine.

This rearrangement joins TRBV7-2 to TRBJ2-3, with a weak D call TRBD2 (6 bases). The CDR3 totals 15 residues. Germline assignment: CDR1 SGHTA and CDR2 FQGNSA. V lost 5 bases and J lost 3, with 15 bases in between. Written as DNA, the CDR3 is TGTGCCAGCAGCACCCGACTAGTGGGGACAGATACGCAGTATTTT. Encoded protein: CASSTRLVGTDTQYF.

This chain joins TRBV10-3 and TRBJ2-7, with D possibly being TRBD1 (7 bases). This CDR3 is 14 amino acids long. V gave up 4 bases and J gave up 0 bases, with 10 bases separating them. The germline V gene has CDR1 ENHRY and CDR2 SYGVKD. CDR3 amino acids: CAISVQGGSYEQYF. CDR3 in DNA: TGTGCCATCAGTGTCCAGGGGGGCTCCTACGAGCAGTACTTC.

The chain has TRBV30 and TRBJ2-1; possible D gene TRBD2, 7 bases. The CDR3 runs 13 residues. The germline V gene encodes CDR1 GTSNPN and CDR2 SVGIG (reference sequence). V lost 0 bases and J 10 bases, leaving 13 bases between the germline ends. CDR3 DNA sequence: TGTGCCTGGAGTGTAGAGGGGGGGTCAGAGCAGTTCTTC. Translation gives CAWSVEGGSEQFF.

The chain employs TRBV5-7 and TRBJ1-5; D remains unclear. TRBV5-7 is given ORF status, its function remaining uncertain. CDR3 length equals 14 residues. The V end lost 2 bases, the J end lost 0 bases, and 6 bases lay between the germline ends. The CDR3 region is CASSFPYSNQPQHF. In DNA form, the CDR3 reads TGTGCCAGCAGCTTTCCGTATAGCAATCAGCCCCAGCATTTT.

The rearrangement joins TRBV7-2 to TRBJ2-7, with 14 bases aligning to TRBD2. Germline V gene sequence: CDR1 SGHTA, CDR2 FQGNSA. The trim removed 1 base at V and 1 base at J, leaving 9 bases unmatched. The CDR3 runs 19 residues. CDR3 DNA: TGTGCCAGCAGCTTAGGTGCGCCGGGACTAGCGGGGGAGTCCTACGAGCAGTACTTC. It translates to CASSLGAPGLAGESYEQYF.

The gene calls are TRBV6-6 and TRBJ1-5, with TRBD1 as a possible D gene (5 bases). This CDR3 contains 15 residues. Germline V gene data show CDR1 as MNHNY and CDR2 as SVGAGI (reference sequence). Trimming removed 5 bases from V and 1 base from J, with 12 bases in between. The CDR3 spells CASSTRGTSNQPQHF. CDR3 coding DNA: TGTGCCAGCAGTACCCGAGGGACCAGCAATCAGCCCCAGCATTTT.

This clone occurred once. The genes are TRBV14 and TRBJ2-5; 13 bases fit TRBD2. Germline loops: CDR1 SGHDN, CDR2 FVKESK. With 7 bases clipped from V and 5 bases from J, the junction kept 7 bases outside the gene matches. CDR3 length: 15 residues. The CDR3 here is CASNRLAGGFETQYF. CDR3 sequence (DNA): TGTGCCAGCAACCGACTAGCGGGGGGTTTTGAGACCCAGTACTTC.

This clone was counted only a few times. V usage is TRBV5-3 and J usage is TRBJ2-1, with TRBD1 matching over 7 bases. TRBV5-3 belongs to the ORF category, with a function that is uncertain. CDR3 length: 13 residues. The V gene end was trimmed by 3 bases and the J gene end by 5 bases; junction bases not matched to a gene: 2. This CDR3 is CARSWGQNNEQFF. For the CDR3, the DNA is TGTGCCAGAAGCTGGGGACAGAACAATGAGCAGTTCTTC.

The CDR3 region is CAWSTDRLMAEAFF. DNA for the CDR3: TGTGCCTGGAGTACGGACAGATTAATGGCTGAAGCTTTCTTT. The V gene is TRBV30, the J gene TRBJ1-1; a weak D match, TRBD1 (6 bases). CDR1 GTSNPN and CDR2 SVGIG come from the germline V gene (reference sequence). Trimming left V 2 bases short and J 6 bases short, with 16 bases between. The CDR3 is 14 residues long.

The J gene is TRBJ1-1, the V gene TRBV15; D gene uncertain. CDR3 size: 13 residues. V lost 5 bases to trimming and J lost 8 bases, with 15 bases between them. The germline gives CDR1 LNHNV, CDR2 YYDKDF (reference sequence). CDR3 region: CATSRRTTGEAFF. Written as DNA, the CDR3 is TGTGCCACCAGCCGACGGACCACCGGGGAAGCTTTCTTT.

As regards this clone: The sample carries other DNA sequences with the same CDR3. The chain has TRBV4-3 and TRBJ2-7; tentatively, D is TRBD1 or TRBD2 (5 bases each). This CDR3 has 15 residues. Germline V gives CDR1 LGHNA, CDR2 YSLEER. The V gene lost 0 bases and the J gene lost 2 bases, with 11 bases spanning the gap. DNA of the CDR3: TGCGCCAGCAGCCAAGATGAGGGGACCGCCTACGAGCAGTACTTC. Its protein is CASSQDEGTAYEQYF.

The chain combines TRBV30 with TRBJ2-7, with 7 positions matching TRBD1. V trimming: 4 bases; J trimming: 3 bases; junction bases outside the gene matches: 12. Per the germline V gene, CDR1 is GTSNPN and CDR2 is SVGIG (reference sequence). The CDR3 runs to 15 residues. The CDR3 nucleotides are TGTGCCTGGACCCTGCCTTACAGGGGAAACTACGAGCAGTACTTC. Translated: CAWTLPYRGNYEQYF.

This rearrangement joins TRBV5-5 to TRBJ1-3; D gene uncertain. Germline V CDR1 and CDR2: SGHKS, YYEKEE (reference sequence). The CDR3 sequence is 15 residues long. Trimming took 4 bases from V and 7 from J, leaving 18 bases between them. This CDR3 reads CASSADAGSLNTIYF. The DNA of the CDR3 is TGTGCCAGCAGCGCAGACGCCGGGTCTTTGAACACCATATATTTT.

This sequence joins TRBV13 and TRBJ1-1, with D unclear. Trimming cost V 2 bases and J 11 bases, with 12 bases left between them. Germline values: CDR1 PRHDT, CDR2 FYEKMQ (reference sequence). This CDR3 contains 12 residues. CDR3 nucleotides: TGTGCCAGCAGCTTAAAACGAAGCGAGGCTTTCTTT. Translation gives CASSLKRSEAFF.

The chain is built from TRBV14 and TRBJ1-5; 10 nucleotides line up with TRBD1. V dropped 0 bases and J dropped 5; count of bases not matched to a gene: 13. The CDR3 runs to 19 residues. Per germline, CDR1 SGHDN and CDR2 FVKESK. This chain's CDR3 is CASSQDSFPAGTGDQPQHF. Here the CDR3 DNA reads TGTGCCAGCAGCCAAGATTCCTTTCCAGCCGGGACAGGGGATCAGCCCCAGCATTTT.

V usage is TRBV7-9 and J usage is TRBJ2-2; the match to TRBD2 covers 10 bases. CDR1 and CDR2 from the germline V gene are SEHNR and FQNEAQ (reference sequence). The V and J ends lost 6 bases and 7 bases, in that order; junction bases with no gene match: 8. This CDR3 spans 15 amino acids. CDR3 DNA sequence: TGTGCCAGCAGGAATCCCGGGACTAGCGACGGGGAGCTGTTTTTT. Translated: CASRNPGTSDGELFF.

J is TRBJ2-5 and V is TRBV9; no definite D call. V lost 0 bases to trimming and J lost 1 base, with 7 bases between them. Per germline, CDR1 SGDLS and CDR2 YYNGEE. CDR3 size: 14 residues. The CDR3 spells CASSVASLQETQYF. CDR3 DNA sequence: TGTGCCAGCAGCGTAGCATCGCTCCAAGAGACCCAGTACTTC.

The V gene is TRBV9, the J gene TRBJ1-1, with D tentatively TRBD1 (5 bases). V was pared by 6 bases and J by 2 bases, with 17 bases between. CDR1 is SGDLS and CDR2 is YYNGEE in the germline V gene. The CDR3 loop spans 15 amino acids. CDR3 residues: CASTGGIQRNTEAFF. CDR3 in DNA: TGTGCCAGCACCGGGGGTATCCAGAGAAACACTGAAGCTTTCTTT. The complete variable domain, with remaining parts taken from reference TRBV9 and TRBJ1-1, reads DSGVTQTPKHLITATGQRVTLRCSPRSGDLSVYWYQQSLDQGLQFLIQYYNGEERAKGNILERFSAQQFPDLHSELNLSSLELGDSALYFCASTGGIQRNTEAFFGQGTRLTVV.

This clone was counted once. The chain combines TRBV7-2 with TRBJ1-1, with unresolved D. The CDR3 consists of 12 residues. The germline CDR1 and CDR2 sequences are SGHTA and FQGNSA. V lost 2 bases and J lost 5, with 6 bases in between. The CDR3 DNA sequence: TGTGCCAGCAGCTTAATTTCGACTGAAGCTTTCTTT. This codes for CASSLISTEAFF.

The CDR3 is CASGPYNSPLHF. As DNA, the CDR3 is TGTGCCAGCGGTCCCTATAATTCACCCCTCCACTTT. The genes are TRBV7-9 and TRBJ1-6; D gene unclear. The CDR3 runs 12 residues. V was cut by 8 bases and J by 2 bases, with 4 bases left in between. The V gene's germline CDR1 is SEHNR and CDR2 FQNEAQ (reference sequence). The entire variable domain, with the rest obtained from reference TRBV7-9 and TRBJ1-6, is as follows: DTGVSQNPRHKITKRGQNVTFRCDPISEHNRLYWYRQTLGQGPEFLTYFQNEAQLEKSRLLSDRFSAERPKGSFSTLEIQRTEQGDSAMYLCASGPYNSPLHFGNGTRLTVT.

This sequence joins TRBV2 and TRBJ1-5; D unclear. Germline V lookup: CDR1 SNHLY, CDR2 FYNNEI. CDR3 size: 14 residues. V was cut by 4 bases and J by 5 bases, with 12 bases left in between. The CDR3 coding sequence is TGTGCCAGCAGTGGATTTTCCCAGGATCAGCCCCAGCATTTT. This gives the protein CASSGFSQDQPQHF.

The J gene is TRBJ1-3, the V gene TRBV6-5, with D unclear. V lost 4 bases, J lost 4 bases, and 11 bases lay in between. The CDR3 extends over 14 amino acids. Germline-derived CDR1 and CDR2 are MNHEY and SVGAGI. CDR3 sequence reads: CASSSNDRGNTIYF. CDR3 DNA: TGTGCCAGCAGTTCAAACGACCGCGGAAACACCATATATTTT.

The chain is built from TRBV6-5 and TRBJ2-1, with 10 nucleotides matching TRBD2. V shed 7 bases, J shed 6 bases, and the junction held 9 bases outside the gene matches. This CDR3 has 15 amino acids. Looked up from germline, CDR1 is MNHEY and CDR2 is SVGAGI. CDR3 protein: CASTLGAGGPNEQFF. In nucleotides, the CDR3 is TGTGCCAGCACCCTGGGAGCGGGGGGGCCCAATGAGCAGTTCTTC.

The rearrangement joins TRBV4-1 to TRBJ1-2; D might be TRBD1 (5 bases). The CDR3 covers 13 residues. Germline-derived CDR1 and CDR2 are MGHRA and YSYEKL. Trimming left V 3 bases short and J 7 bases short, with 12 bases between. CDR3 in DNA: TGCGCCAGCAGCCACCCAGGGCAGCGTGGCTACACCTTC. This encodes CASSHPGQRGYTF.

The J gene is TRBJ2-3, the V gene TRBV6-2 or TRBV6-3; 8 bases align to TRBD2. Germline assignment: CDR1 MNHEY and CDR2 SVGEGT. The CDR3 length is 20 residues. Trimming took 6 bases from V and 4 from J; bases not matched to a gene: 24. The CDR3 spells CASSHGRNRAAGVYADTQYF. For the CDR3, the DNA is TGTGCCAGCAGCCATGGGCGCAACAGGGCAGCGGGGGTATACGCAGATACGCAGTATTTT.

In DNA, the CDR3 is TGTGCCAGCAGCTTAGCGGCTAGTACCTACGAGCAGTACTTC. Translation: CASSLAASTYEQYF. The J gene is TRBJ2-7, the V gene TRBV7-9; D not certain. This CDR3 contains 14 residues. Trimming pared 0 bases from V and 2 bases from J, leaving 8 bases between. Germline lookup yields CDR1 SEHNR and CDR2 FQNEAQ (reference sequence).

V is TRBV30 and J is TRBJ2-2; D remains unclear. CDR3 size: 11 residues. Germline assignment: CDR1 GTSNPN and CDR2 SVGIG (reference sequence). The V end was cut by 3 bases, the J end by 7 bases, with 6 bases between. CDR3 residues: CAWRPNGELFF. CDR3 coding DNA: TGTGCCTGGAGGCCTAACGGGGAGCTGTTTTTT. Together with reference TRBV30 and TRBJ2-2, the CDR3 gives the full variable domain: SQTIHQWPATLVQPVGSPLSLECTVEGTSNPNLYWYRQAAGRGLQLLFYSVGIGQISSEVPQNLSASRPQDRQFILSSKKLLLSDSGFYLCAWRPNGELFFGEGSRLTVL.

This chain joins TRBV7-9 and TRBJ2-7; 11 positions agree with TRBD2. Per germline, CDR1 SEHNR and CDR2 FQNEAQ (reference sequence). With V trimmed by 5 bases and J by 6 bases, 9 bases remained unmatched. CDR3 length: 15 amino acids. The CDR3 coding sequence is TGTGCCAGCAGCGCTCGTAGCGGGGGGGCCCCCGAGCAGTACTTC. Its protein product is CASSARSGGAPEQYF.

This clone was detected only a few times. The chain carries TRBV6-5 and TRBJ1-1; possible D gene TRBD1, 5 bases. V lost 2 bases and J lost 4, with 14 bases in between. Germline assignment: CDR1 MNHEY and CDR2 SVGAGI. CDR3 size: 15 residues. This chain's CDR3 is CASSYDRDLRTEAFF. CDR3 sequence (DNA): TGTGCCAGCAGTTACGACCGGGACCTGCGCACTGAAGCTTTCTTT.

V usage is TRBV6-2 or TRBV6-3 and J usage is TRBJ1-2; a possible D gene is TRBD1 (6 bases). Germline loops: CDR1 MNHEY, CDR2 SVGEGT. V was pared by 2 bases and J by 8 bases, with 15 bases between. This CDR3 has 14 amino acids. Here the CDR3 reads CASSYRLAGDGYTF. CDR3 nucleotides: TGTGCCAGCAGTTACAGGTTGGCAGGGGACGGCTACACCTTC.